A single sample gave rise to the 4 T cell receptor beta chains below, sequenced in a study of T cells in Graves' hyperthyroidism and ophthalmopathy (dated by TCRdb to the late 2010s). Libraries came from multiplex PCR. TCRdb lists the instrument as Illumina HiSeq 2000. The TCR beta CDR3 regions were amplified from the RNA transcripts. The first round of RT-PCR for the TCR CDR3 was performed with the HTBI primer set and the Qiagen OneStep RT-PCR kit. TCRdb reprocessing: public reads trimmed at Q25 with fastp, clones called with MiXCR, in-frame beta chains kept. Every entry covers one CDR3 protein and lists the most common genes and DNA from its rows. Here the sample has a few hundred thousand distinct CDR3 sequences; around 19% occur a single time. Together, the top ten hold approximately 37% of the sample. The material sequenced was blood. These receptors all stem from a man aged 50 to 60 with Graves' ophthalmopathy.

The rearrangement joins TRBV20-1 to TRBJ1-6; D gene unclear. The CDR3 has 14 amino acids. Trimming stripped 3 bases from V and 7 bases from J, with 13 bases between. CDR1 and CDR2 (germline): DFQATT, SNEGSKA (reference sequence). The CDR3 bases are TGCAGTGCTAGTTCAAGGGTTGGGAATTCACCCCTCCACTTT. Its translation is CSASSRVGNSPLHF.

This clonotype appeared many times. The chain couples TRBV2 to TRBJ2-1; D possibly corresponds to TRBD2 (7 bases). The CDR3 extends over 19 amino acids. From germline, CDR1 is SNHLY and CDR2 FYNNEI. V dropped 5 bases and J dropped 7 bases, with 30 bases sitting between them. This CDR3 is CASSSSSGRGTIGRNEQFF. Written as DNA, the CDR3 is TGTGCCAGCAGTAGCTCTAGTGGGCGGGGGACAATTGGGAGAAATGAGCAGTTCTTC. The full variable domain, its missing parts supplied by reference TRBV2 and TRBJ2-1, is EPEVTQTPSHQVTQMGQEVILRCVPISNHLYFYWYRQILGQKVEFLVSFYNNEISEKSEIFDDQFSVERPDGSNFTLKIRSTKLEDSAMYFCASSSSSGRGTIGRNEQFFGPGTRLTVL.

This clonotype was counted between two and nine times. This chain uses TRBV10-3 with TRBJ1-4; D not certain. This CDR3 has 13 amino acids. V was clipped by 5 bases and J by 5 bases, with 9 bases between them. The germline V gene has CDR1 ENHRY and CDR2 SYGVKD. CDR3 in DNA: TGTGCCATCAGTAAGGATACGAATGAAAAACTGTTTTTT. Encoded protein: CAISKDTNEKLFF.

In this sample, this clonotype turned up a few times. The DNA of the CDR3 is TGCAGTACCTCTGGGGGGGGAGGCTACGAGCAGTACTTC. Its translation is CSTSGGGGYEQYF. This chain joins TRBV20-1 and TRBJ2-7; 7 positions agree with TRBD2. With V trimmed by 8 bases and J by 3 bases, 10 bases remained unmatched. Germline V lookup: CDR1 DFQATT, CDR2 SNEGSKA (reference sequence). CDR3 size: 13 residues.